The rows below give T cell receptor beta chains drawn from one sample of a study of beta chain features in type 1 diabetes. Clones were read by immunoSEQ multiplex PCR, and TCRdb kept only the in-frame ones, dropping some. The sample carries 850,000 to 900,000 clones, about 17% recorded once. The sample comprised naive CD4+ T cells from blood. Every receptor here comes from a woman between 18 and 30 years old in good health. CDR3s include the opening cysteine and the closing phenylalanine or tryptophan. Fields, in order: D gene, V gene, J gene, clone size, CDR3 protein, CDR3 DNA. The D gene is left open where the match is weak. Not every row has a clone size; where given, it reads once, few, many or a size class.

-,TRBV7-2,TRBJ2-5,few,CASSLQGRQETQYF,TGTGCCAGCAGCTTACAGGGTCGCCAAGAGACCCAGTACTTC
-,TRBV18,TRBJ1-1,-,CASSPRNGGRRTEAFF,TGTGCCAGCTCACCTCGGAACGGGGGGCGTCGCACTGAAGCTTTCTTT
TRBD1,TRBV28,TRBJ1-2,-,CASSPPGQGNGYTF,TGTGCCAGCAGTCCACCGGGACAGGGCAATGGCTACACCTTC
TRBD1,TRBV7-2,TRBJ1-1,few,CASSERQGRGTEAFF,TGTGCCAGCAGCGAAAGACAGGGGAGGGGCACTGAAGCTTTCTTT
-,TRBV6-4,TRBJ1-2,-,CASSDEGYYGYTF,TGTGCCAGCAGTGACGAGGGGTACTATGGCTACACCTTC
-,TRBV18,TRBJ2-5,-,CASSPNGESGETQYF,TGTGCCAGCTCACCAAATGGGGAGTCGGGAGAGACCCAGTACTTC
-,TRBV7-3,TRBJ1-3,-,CASSPNLGHLNSGNTIYF,TGTGCCAGCAGCCCAAACCTGGGACATCTTAACTCTGGAAACACCATATATTTT
TRBD1,TRBV10-3,TRBJ1-1,few,CAISGGQNDYGNTEAFF,TGTGCCATCAGTGGGGGACAGAACGATTATGGGAACACTGAAGCTTTCTTT
TRBD1,TRBV7-2,TRBJ2-7,-,CASSRGRWDRNYYEQYF,TGTGCCAGCAGCAGAGGTCGGTGGGACAGGAATTACTACGAGCAGTACTTC
TRBD1,TRBV15,TRBJ2-5,few,CATSRNRGRETQYF,TGTGCCACCAGCAGAAACAGGGGGAGAGAGACCCAGTACTTC
-,TRBV7-2,TRBJ1-1,-,CASSLAGAMNTEAFF,TGTGCCAGCAGCTTAGCGGGAGCGATGAACACTGAAGCTTTCTTT
-,TRBV15,TRBJ1-4,few,CATSPAWNEKLFF,TGTGCCACCAGTCCAGCTTGGAATGAAAAACTGTTTTTT
-,TRBV7-2,TRBJ2-7,few,CASSLGDAGLRSYEQYF,TGTGCCAGCAGCTTAGGGGACGCGGGGCTTAGATCCTACGAGCAGTACTTC
TRBD2,TRBV5-1,TRBJ2-1,-,CASSSTMGGSGNEQFF,TGCGCCAGCAGCTCGACCATGGGCGGGAGTGGCAATGAGCAGTTCTTC
TRBD2,TRBV18,TRBJ2-1,-,CASSPGLAGFNEQFF,TGTGCCAGCTCACCGGGACTAGCGGGGTTTAATGAGCAGTTCTTC
-,TRBV28,TRBJ2-7,few,CASSPPTGSGYEQYF,TGTGCCAGCAGTCCACCGACAGGCTCGGGGTACGAGCAGTACTTC
-,TRBV14,TRBJ2-5,-,CASSQQLYQETQYF,TGTGCCAGCAGCCAACAGCTATACCAAGAGACCCAGTACTTC
-,TRBV4-2,TRBJ1-2,-,CASSQDPIGSNYGYTF,TGTGCCAGCAGCCAAGATCCTATTGGCAGTAACTATGGCTACACCTTC
-,TRBV7-7,TRBJ2-5,few,CASSLGSFSETQYF,TGTGCTAGCAGCTTAGGCAGTTTTTCGGAGACCCAGTACTTC
-,TRBV4-3,TRBJ2-7,few,CASSQVRTSYEQYF,TGCGCCAGCAGCCAAGTTAGAACCTCCTACGAGCAGTACTTC
-,TRBV28,TRBJ1-2,few,CASRERQRANYGYTF,TGTGCCAGCAGAGAAAGACAGAGAGCTAACTATGGCTACACCTTC
-,TRBV18,TRBJ2-5,-,CASSLDLSVETQYF,TGTGCCAGCTCCCTAGACTTGTCGGTGGAGACCCAGTACTTC